The present entry profiles one T cell receptor beta chain with its context. This clonotype has only a few counts. Its antigen target is currently unknown. No base-level quality is on record; no much larger clone is a single base apart. In the germline V gene, CDR1 corresponds to KGHDR and CDR2 to SFDVKD. The CDR3 starts with the cysteine, ends with the phenylalanine, and has 13 residues. The read is trimmed to its CDR3 DNA, 39 bases read in frame from base 1. The germline ends are 9 bases apart after V is trimmed by 2 bases and J by 6 bases. Ficoll-Paque density gradient centrifugation was the method used to isolate PBMCs. Sequencing was carried out with an Illumina NovaSeq 6000. TCRalpha and TCRbeta cDNA libraries were built by 5'RACE with constant-segment primers, adding sample barcodes and unique molecular identifiers. RNA was extracted from every sample with Trizol reagent. The libraries were amplified in two PCR steps, and the second step added a second sample barcode and Illumina TruSeq adapters. Libraries were sequenced on an Illumina NovaSeq with 2 x 150 bp paired-end reads. Processing in the source paper ran as follows. Demultiplexing of reads and collapsing into UMI-guided consensus sequences were performed with migec v1.2.7. Using mixcr v2.1.11, the UMI consensuses were aligned to TRA and TRB V and J templates and assembled into clonotypes. Clonotypes were classified as expanded or contracted when called significant by both edgeR and NoisET, with noise models trained on biological replicates. For edgeR calls, a false discovery rate-adjusted p below 0.01 and a log2 fold-change threshold of 1 were applied. As an exploratory analysis of dynamics, max-normalized trajectories of the 1000 most abundant clonotypes were examined by PCA with hierarchical clustering. Separately sequenced CD4+ and CD8+ repertoires were used to assign the CD4 or CD8 phenotype of responding clones. In-frame beta chains were kept once TCRdb had trimmed the public reads at Q25 with fastp and called clones with MiXCR. Rows are unified per CDR3 protein, each entry keeping the most common DNA and genes. TCRdb, not the original authors, processed these V and J calls. Within this sample are around 300,000 distinct CDR3 sequences, with 8% to 9% of them counted one time only. Of the sample, about 20% is held by the ten largest clones.

These data come from a study of T-cell memory formation after mild COVID-19 (dated by TCRdb to the early 2020s). At the level of the whole study: TCR sequence clusters from the two donors were largely donor specific. Longitudinal TCRalpha and TCRbeta repertoire sequencing tracked T-cell clones expanding and contracting after mild COVID-19 in two donors. The cohort comprised two young, previously healthy adult volunteers, one female and one male.

The study at large found these results: Whether the second-wave clones peaking on day 37 were SARS-CoV-2 specific was not confirmed. The study covered only a couple of mild cases, and larger cohorts including severe cases with pre-infection samples were considered necessary. From day 15 to 85, contracting clones showed balanced CD4/CD8 phenotypes, whereas a second wave of clones that expanded from day 15 to 37 leaned towards CD4+. Contracting CD4+ clones were found mainly in CM and EM memory subsets, while CD8+ clones were enriched in EMRA. Some responding clones were detected in pre-infection memory, which suggested that pre-existing cross-reactive memory T cells had joined the SARS-CoV-2 response.

This chain joins TRBV24-1 to TRBJ1-2, with the D gene uncertain. The receptor was isolated from a man younger than 30 who had mild COVID-19 (a few samples of this study predate the infection). The sample titles of this study are shuffled in the database, so cell type and time point are left out; the donor was told from shared clones. Sequences were obtained from PBMCs or a T cell subset sorted from them (not recorded which). The CDR3 amino acid sequence is: CATSDSTAHGYTF. The sequenced DNA: TGTGCCACCAGTGATTCTACAGCTCATGGCTACACCTTC.